One sample yielded the 14 T cell receptor beta chains listed below, sequenced in a study of breast tumors, draining lymph nodes, adjacent tissues. A single record per CDR3 protein comes from TCRdb applying MiXCR to the multiplex PCR reads. The top ten clones hold roughly 1.3% of a sample with 200,000 to 250,000 distinct CDR3 sequences, roughly 32% of them seen once. The lymph nodes were axillary draining lymph nodes from breast cancer patients. Sequenced material: axillary lymph node tissue. These receptors were taken from a female donor with breast cancer. Some clones in this sample may be carry-over from other donors' samples.

This rearrangement joins TRBV6-1 to TRBJ2-1, with 7 bases lining up with TRBD1. V gave up 5 bases and J gave up 6 bases; unmatched junction bases: 4. The CDR3 runs 13 residues. The germline V gene has CDR1 MNHNS and CDR2 SASEGT. The DNA for the CDR3 is TGTGCCAGCAGTCACCGACAGGGCAATGAGCAGTTCTTC. It encodes CASSHRQGNEQFF.

The J gene is TRBJ2-7, the V gene TRBV15; a possible D gene is TRBD1 (6 bases). Germline loops: CDR1 LNHNV, CDR2 YYDKDF (reference sequence). V lost 0 bases to trimming and J lost 2 bases, with 20 bases between them. The CDR3 covers 18 residues. CDR3 nucleotide sequence: TGTGCCACCAGCAGAGAGGTCAGGGCTTCAGGGGCTACCTACGAGCAGTACTTC. Amino acids: CATSREVRASGATYEQYF.

In its sample, this clonotype was seen many times. The CDR3 region is CASSPGLAGGRTDTQYF. The CDR3 bases are TGTGCCAGCAGCCCAGGACTAGCGGGAGGGCGCACAGATACGCAGTATTTT. V usage is TRBV7-9 and J usage is TRBJ2-3; TRBD2 matches 15 bases. This CDR3 comprises 17 residues. The J segment lost 1 base and the V segment lost 5 bases, leaving 4 bases of the junction unmatched. Germline V lookup: CDR1 SEHNR, CDR2 FQNEAQ (reference sequence).

This chain uses TRBV12-3 or TRBV12-4 with TRBJ2-3; D call uncertain. Trimming took off 6 bases at V and 11 bases at J, with 12 bases between the two ends. The CDR3 runs to 11 residues. The CDR3 nucleotides read TGTGCCAGCAGGGAGAGTATGGAGCAGTATTTT. Its translation is CASRESMEQYF.

This clonotype was counted ten times or more. J is TRBJ2-5 and V is TRBV19; TRBD1 matches at 8 bases. Germline V lookup: CDR1 LNHDA, CDR2 SQIVND (reference sequence). This CDR3 has 14 amino acids. The J segment lost 0 bases and the V segment lost 4 bases, leaving 1 base of the junction unmatched. The CDR3 reads CASSRTGNQETQYF. The CDR3 bases are TGTGCCAGTAGTAGGACAGGGAACCAAGAGACCCAGTACTTC.

The chain is built from TRBV7-2 and TRBJ1-6, with 7 bases fitting TRBD1. Germline assignment: CDR1 SGHTA and CDR2 FQGNSA. V lost 5 bases, J lost 6 bases, and 10 bases stayed unmatched. This CDR3 has 16 residues. Written as DNA, the CDR3 is TGTGCCAGCAGCAGCGGGACAGCCGAAATTAATTCACCCCTCCACTTT. Amino acids: CASSSGTAEINSPLHF.

This clonotype was counted many times. The chain couples TRBV11-3 to TRBJ2-7; TRBD1 might be the D (6 bases). The CDR3 runs to 14 residues. V shed 5 bases and J shed 2 bases, with 13 bases lying between them. Germline loops: CDR1 SGHNT, CDR2 YENEEA. CDR3 loop: CASSPPGQAYEQYF. In nucleotides, the CDR3 is TGTGCCAGCAGCCCCCCGGGACAAGCCTACGAGCAGTACTTC.

This clonotype was counted many times. The V call is TRBV5-8, the J call TRBJ1-2; D is possibly TRBD1 (5 bases). The CDR3 is 14 residues long. The V end lost 1 base, the J end lost 4 bases, and 11 bases lay between the germline ends. Germline V gene lookup returns CDR1 SGHTS and CDR2 YDEGEE. CDR3 loop: CASSLLTDFYGYTF. In DNA, the CDR3 is TGTGCCAGCAGCTTGTTGACAGACTTCTATGGCTACACCTTC.

This clonotype was observed a few times. It may be a read error: a sequence one base away is much more abundant. The chain has TRBV28 and TRBJ1-2, with D possibly being TRBD1 (6 bases). The CDR3 is 13 amino acids. CDR1 and CDR2 (germline): MDHEN, SYDVKM. The CDR3 region is CASTGRRLYGHTF. The CDR3 region has the DNA TGTGCCAGTACAGGGCGCCGCCTCTATGGCCACACCTTC.

In this sample, this clonotype turned up many times. A junction end diverges from the germline sequence, so it may reflect a read error. V gene TRBV7-7 combines with J gene TRBJ2-3, with 9 nucleotides matching TRBD1. Per the germline V gene, CDR1 is SSHAT and CDR2 is FNYEAQ (reference sequence). The CDR3 totals 13 residues. The CDR3 sequence: CASSRDRANTQYF. CDR3 DNA sequence: TGTGCTAGCAGCCGGGACAGGGCAAATACGCAGTATTTT.

The chain uses TRBV5-1 and TRBJ2-5, with D possibly TRBD2 on 5 matching bases. Germline V lookup: CDR1 SGHRS, CDR2 YFSETQ. Trimming pared 1 base from V and 0 bases from J, leaving 7 bases between. The CDR3 length is 14 residues. As DNA, the CDR3 is TGCGCCAGCAGCTTGTTCGGGAACCAAGAGACCCAGTACTTC. Translated: CASSLFGNQETQYF.

This clonotype came up a few times. Possible read error: a much larger clone is one base away. This sequence joins TRBV20-1 and TRBJ2-3, with D perhaps TRBD1 (5 bases). Germline CDR1 reads DFQATT; CDR2 reads SNEGSKA (reference sequence). The CDR3 has 14 residues. The CDR3 loop reads CSARDQGGTATQYF. The CDR3 bases are TGCAGTGCTAGAGATCAGGGTGGTACAGCTACGCAGTATTTT.

Concerning this clonotype itself: One junction end does not reproduce the germline sequence, and a read error may be involved. The gene calls are TRBV5-1 and TRBJ2-1; 8 bases align to TRBD2. The CDR3 is made up of 14 amino acids. Germline CDR1 is SGHRS and CDR2 is YFSETQ. The CDR3 DNA is TGCGCCGGCAGCTTACCTAGCGGGTGTGTTGAGCAGTTCTTC. Protein: CAGSLPSGCVEQFF.

V and J are TRBV24-1 and TRBJ1-6; D is uncertain. V lost 9 bases and J 5 bases, leaving 13 bases between the germline ends. The length of the CDR3 is 14 residues. Germline V lookup: CDR1 KGHDR, CDR2 SFDVKD. The CDR3 nucleotides are TGTGCCACCCGGCCGGGAGGGAATAATTCACCCCTCCACTTT. Amino acid sequence: CATRPGGNNSPLHF.